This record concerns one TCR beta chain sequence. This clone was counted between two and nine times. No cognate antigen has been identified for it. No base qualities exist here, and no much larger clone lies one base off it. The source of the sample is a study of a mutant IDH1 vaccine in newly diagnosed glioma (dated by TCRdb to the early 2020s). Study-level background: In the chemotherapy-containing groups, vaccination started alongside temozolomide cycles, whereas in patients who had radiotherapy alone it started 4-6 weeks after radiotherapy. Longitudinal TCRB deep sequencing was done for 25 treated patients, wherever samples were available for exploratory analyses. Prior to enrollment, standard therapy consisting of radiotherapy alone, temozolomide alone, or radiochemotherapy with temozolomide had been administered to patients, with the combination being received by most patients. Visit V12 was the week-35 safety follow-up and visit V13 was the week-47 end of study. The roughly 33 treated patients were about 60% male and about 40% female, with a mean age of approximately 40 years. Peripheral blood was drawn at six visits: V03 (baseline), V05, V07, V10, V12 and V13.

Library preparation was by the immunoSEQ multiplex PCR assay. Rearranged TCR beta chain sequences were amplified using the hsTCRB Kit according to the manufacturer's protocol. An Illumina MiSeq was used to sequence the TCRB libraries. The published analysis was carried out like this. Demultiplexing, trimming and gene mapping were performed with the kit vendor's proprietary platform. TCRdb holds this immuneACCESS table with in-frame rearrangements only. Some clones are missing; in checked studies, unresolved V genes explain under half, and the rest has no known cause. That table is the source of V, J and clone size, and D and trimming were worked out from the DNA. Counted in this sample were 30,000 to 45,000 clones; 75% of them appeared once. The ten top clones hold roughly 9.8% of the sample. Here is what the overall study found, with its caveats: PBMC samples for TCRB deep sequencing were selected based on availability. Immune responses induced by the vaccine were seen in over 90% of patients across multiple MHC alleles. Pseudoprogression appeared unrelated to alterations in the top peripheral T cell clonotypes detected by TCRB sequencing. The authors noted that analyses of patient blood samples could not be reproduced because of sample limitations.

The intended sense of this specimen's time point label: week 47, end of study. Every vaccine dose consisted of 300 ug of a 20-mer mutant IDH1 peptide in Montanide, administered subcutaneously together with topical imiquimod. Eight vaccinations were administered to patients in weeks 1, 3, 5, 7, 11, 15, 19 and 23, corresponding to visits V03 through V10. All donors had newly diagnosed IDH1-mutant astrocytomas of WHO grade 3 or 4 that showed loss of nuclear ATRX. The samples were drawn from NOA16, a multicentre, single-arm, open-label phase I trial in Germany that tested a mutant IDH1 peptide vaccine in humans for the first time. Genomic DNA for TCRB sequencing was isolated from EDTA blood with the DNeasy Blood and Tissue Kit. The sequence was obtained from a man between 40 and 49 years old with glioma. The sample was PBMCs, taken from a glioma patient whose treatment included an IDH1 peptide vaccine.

The nucleotides read TGTGCCAGCAGTAATACTGGGGCCAACGTCCTGACTTTC. Translated, it reads CASSNTGANVLTF. This chain joins TRBV27 to TRBJ2-6; the D gene cannot be named for sure. The CDR3 numbers 13 residues from cysteine through phenylalanine. Only the CDR3 region is kept as DNA, spanning 39 bases read in frame from base 1. At the junction V is shortened by 5 bases and J by 2 bases, with 4 bases in between. CDR1 MNHEY and CDR2 SMNVEV were looked up in the germline V gene (reference sequence). Full variable domain (CDR3 extended with the reference TRBV27 and TRBJ2-6 proteins): EAQVTQNPRYLITVTGKKLTVTCSQNMNHEYMSWYRQDPGLGLRQIYYSMNVEVTDKGDVPEGYKVSRKEKRNFPLILESPSPNQTSLYFCASSNTGANVLTFGAGSRLTVL.